This is a list of T cell receptor beta chains from one sample in a study of cytotoxic CD8 clonotypes in ibrutinib-treated CLL. Measured with immunoSEQ multiplex PCR; TCRdb has only the in-frame clones, and not every one. The data hold some 300,000 clones, with about 77% observed a single time. The sample consisted of PBMCs, taken before ibrutinib treatment. Receptors were obtained from a human donor with chronic lymphocytic leukemia. The CDR3 runs from the conserved cysteine through the conserved F or W. Each record gives: V gene, D gene, J gene, clone size, CDR3 DNA, CDR3 protein. D genes are given only for firm matches. Some rows have no size entry. The others give once, few or many, or a class for an expanded clone.

V gene: TRBV13
D gene: -
J gene: TRBJ2-7
clone size: -
CDR3 DNA: TGTGCCAGCAGTCCCCCGGGTCGGCAGGGCTACGAGCAGTACTTC
CDR3 protein: CASSPPGRQGYEQYF

V gene: TRBV5-1
D gene: -
J gene: TRBJ2-1
clone size: -
CDR3 DNA: TGCGCCAGCAGCCCTACTCAAGGGGGCAATGAGCAGTTCTTC
CDR3 protein: CASSPTQGGNEQFF

V gene: TRBV7-9
D gene: TRBD1
J gene: TRBJ2-7
clone size: -
CDR3 DNA: TGTGCCAGCAGCTATCGGACAGGCGAGCAGTACTTC
CDR3 protein: CASSYRTGEQYF

V gene: TRBV7-2
D gene: TRBD1
J gene: TRBJ1-2
clone size: -
CDR3 DNA: TGTGCCAGCAGCTTAGCGTTGACAGGGGAAGGCTACACCTTC
CDR3 protein: CASSLALTGEGYTF

V gene: TRBV4-3
D gene: -
J gene: TRBJ2-3
clone size: -
CDR3 DNA: TGCGCCAGCAGCCACCGGACCCGAGATACGCAGTATTTT
CDR3 protein: CASSHRTRDTQYF

V gene: TRBV7-3
D gene: -
J gene: TRBJ2-7
clone size: few
CDR3 DNA: TGTGCCAGCAGCTTAACCACCTACGAGCAGTACTTC
CDR3 protein: CASSLTTYEQYF

V gene: TRBV27
D gene: -
J gene: TRBJ2-5
clone size: -
CDR3 DNA: TGTGCCAGCAGTTTAGAGCTCGCGGGGCGGCACTTC
CDR3 protein: CASSLELAGRHF

V gene: TRBV5-1
D gene: TRBD1
J gene: TRBJ1-2
clone size: -
CDR3 DNA: TGCGCCAGCAGCTTGGTAGCAGGGGGATCTAACTATGGCTACACCTTC
CDR3 protein: CASSLVAGGSNYGYTF

V gene: TRBV28
D gene: -
J gene: TRBJ2-3
clone size: once
CDR3 DNA: TGTGCCAGCAGTTTAGGTAGCACAGATACGCAGTATTTT
CDR3 protein: CASSLGSTDTQYF

V gene: TRBV2
D gene: TRBD2
J gene: TRBJ2-3
clone size: -
CDR3 DNA: TGTGCCAGCAGAAAAGACAGAGCTAGCGGGAGGGACCCAGATACGCAGTATTTT
CDR3 protein: CASRKDRASGRDPDTQYF

V gene: TRBV7-9
D gene: TRBD1
J gene: TRBJ1-5
clone size: -
CDR3 DNA: TGTGTCAGCAGGAAGCAGGGGGATCAGCCCCAGCATTTT
CDR3 protein: CVSRKQGDQPQHF

V gene: TRBV7-9
D gene: -
J gene: TRBJ2-4
clone size: -
CDR3 DNA: TGTGCCAGCAGCTTAGGGCCGGGGGTCAGTGTAGCCAAAAACATTCAGTACTTC
CDR3 protein: CASSLGPGVSVAKNIQYF

V gene: TRBV18
D gene: -
J gene: TRBJ1-4
clone size: -
CDR3 DNA: TGTGCCAGCTCACTTAACCAGGCGACAGATACTAATGAAAAACTGTTTTTT
CDR3 protein: CASSLNQATDTNEKLFF

V gene: TRBV29-1
D gene: TRBD1
J gene: TRBJ2-5
clone size: -
CDR3 DNA: TGCAGCGTCGGGGGACAGGGTCAAAGAGAGACCCAGTACTTC
CDR3 protein: CSVGGQGQRETQYF

V gene: TRBV27
D gene: -
J gene: TRBJ1-2
clone size: -
CDR3 DNA: TGTGCCAGCAGACCCGACAGAGACTATGGCTACACCTTC
CDR3 protein: CASRPDRDYGYTF

V gene: TRBV30
D gene: -
J gene: TRBJ2-5
clone size: -
CDR3 DNA: TGTGCCTGGAAGGAACTCGCCTACCAAGAGACCCAGTACTTC
CDR3 protein: CAWKELAYQETQYF

V gene: TRBV1
D gene: -
J gene: TRBJ2-7
clone size: -
CDR3 DNA: TGCACCAGCAGCCATAGTACAGTAGTTTACGAGGGCCCCTACGAGCAGTACTTC
CDR3 protein: CTSSHSTVVYEGPYEQYF

V gene: TRBV5-1
D gene: -
J gene: TRBJ2-5
clone size: -
CDR3 DNA: TGCGCCAGCAGCTTGGCACTAGGTTTGGAGACCCAGTACTTC
CDR3 protein: CASSLALGLETQYF

V gene: TRBV7-7
D gene: TRBD1
J gene: TRBJ2-3
clone size: -
CDR3 DNA: TGTGCCAGCAGCTTAACTCAGGGGGAAGAGGATACGCAGTATTTT
CDR3 protein: CASSLTQGEEDTQYF

V gene: TRBV27
D gene: -
J gene: TRBJ2-2
clone size: -
CDR3 DNA: TGTGCCAGCAGTTGGGACCGAGGGAACACCGGGGAGCTGTTTTTT
CDR3 protein: CASSWDRGNTGELFF